The present entry profiles one T cell receptor (beta chain) with its context. As yet, its antigen is unknown. The source of the sample is a study of cytomegalovirus exposure and HLA in healthy donors. Researchers ran the PCR with 60 Vbeta and 13 Jbeta primers. The method was immunoSEQ multiplex PCR; TCRdb's version includes in-frame clones alone and lacks a portion of them. Among 150,000 to 200,000 clones listed, more than 60% were seen once. Study observations and caveats: The presence/absence work took it that sequencing depth was about the same across donors.

Material: PBMCs. This TCR was sampled from a man younger than 30 in good health and CMV-seropositive.

CDR3 protein: CASSMRLARYNEQFF. CDR3 bases: TGTGCCAGTAGTATGAGGCTAGCGCGATACAATGAGCAGTTCTTC. This sequence joins TRBV19 and TRBJ2-1, with D possibly matching TRBD2 (6 bases). Germline V gene sequence: CDR1 LNHDA, CDR2 SQIVND (reference sequence). The V gene lost 3 bases and the J gene lost 4 bases, with 13 bases spanning the gap. The CDR3 is made up of 15 amino acids.